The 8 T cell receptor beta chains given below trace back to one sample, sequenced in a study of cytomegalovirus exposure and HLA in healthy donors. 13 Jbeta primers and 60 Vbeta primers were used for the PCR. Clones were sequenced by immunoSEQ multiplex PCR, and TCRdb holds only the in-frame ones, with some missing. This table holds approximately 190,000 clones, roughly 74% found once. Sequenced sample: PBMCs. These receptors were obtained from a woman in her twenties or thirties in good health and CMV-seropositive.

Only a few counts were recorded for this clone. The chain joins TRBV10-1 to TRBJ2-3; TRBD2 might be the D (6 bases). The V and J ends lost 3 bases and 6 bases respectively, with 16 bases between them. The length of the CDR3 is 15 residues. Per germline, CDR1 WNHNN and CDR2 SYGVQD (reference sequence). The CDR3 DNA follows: TGCGCCAGCAGTGAAGCGAGAGCGGCGGGGGATACGCAGTATTTT. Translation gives CASSEARAAGDTQYF.

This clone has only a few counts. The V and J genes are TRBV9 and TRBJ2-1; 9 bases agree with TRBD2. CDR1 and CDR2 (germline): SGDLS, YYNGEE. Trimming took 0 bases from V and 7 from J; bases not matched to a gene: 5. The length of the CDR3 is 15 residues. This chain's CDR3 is CASSVVLGLANEQFF. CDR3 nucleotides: TGTGCCAGCAGCGTAGTACTAGGACTAGCGAATGAGCAGTTCTTC.

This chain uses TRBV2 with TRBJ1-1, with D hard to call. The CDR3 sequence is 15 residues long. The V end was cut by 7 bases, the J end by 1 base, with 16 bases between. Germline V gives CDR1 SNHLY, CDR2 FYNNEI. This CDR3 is CASTRRPGSNTEAFF. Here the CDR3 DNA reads TGTGCCAGCACCCGGAGGCCGGGATCGAACACTGAAGCTTTCTTT.

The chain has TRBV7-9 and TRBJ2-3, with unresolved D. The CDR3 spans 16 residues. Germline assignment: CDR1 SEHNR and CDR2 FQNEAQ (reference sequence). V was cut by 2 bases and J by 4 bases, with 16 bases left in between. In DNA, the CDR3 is TGTGCCAGCAGCTTACGTTCGTCGACTTGGGCAGATACGCAGTATTTT. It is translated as CASSLRSSTWADTQYF.

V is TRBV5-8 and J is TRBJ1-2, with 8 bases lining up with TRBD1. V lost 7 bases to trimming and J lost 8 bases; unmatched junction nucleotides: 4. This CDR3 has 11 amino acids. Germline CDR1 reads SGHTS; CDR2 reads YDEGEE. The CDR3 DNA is TGTGCCAGCCGACAGGGGAGCGGCTACACCTTC. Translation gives CASRQGSGYTF.

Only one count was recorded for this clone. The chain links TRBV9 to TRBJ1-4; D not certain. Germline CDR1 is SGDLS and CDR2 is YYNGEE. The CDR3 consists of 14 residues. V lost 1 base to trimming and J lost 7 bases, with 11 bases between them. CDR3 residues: CASSVTGSAEKLFF. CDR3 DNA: TGTGCCAGCAGCGTAACGGGGAGTGCTGAAAAACTGTTTTTT.

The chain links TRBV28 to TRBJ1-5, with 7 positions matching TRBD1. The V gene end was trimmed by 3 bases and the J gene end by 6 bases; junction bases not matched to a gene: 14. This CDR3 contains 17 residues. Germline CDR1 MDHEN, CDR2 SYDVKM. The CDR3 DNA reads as TGTGCCAGCAGTTTTCTCCGGACAGGAAATATCGTTCAGCCCCAGCATTTT. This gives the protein CASSFLRTGNIVQPQHF.

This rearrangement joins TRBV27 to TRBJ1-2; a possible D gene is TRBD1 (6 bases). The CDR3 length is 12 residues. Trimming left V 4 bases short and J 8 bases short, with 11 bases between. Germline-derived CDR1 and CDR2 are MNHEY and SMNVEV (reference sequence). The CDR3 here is CASSSLRGGYTF. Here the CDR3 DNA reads TGTGCCAGCAGTTCGCTCAGGGGCGGCTACACCTTC.